These 27 T cell receptor beta chains share one sample of origin, sequenced in a study of vaccination and CD4 T cells after COVID-19. The Oncomine TCR Beta short-read assay was what sequenced the DNA obtained from cultured CD4+ T cells. From the PCR reads, TCRdb called clonotypes with MiXCR, one entry per CDR3 protein. The profile shows about 20,000 distinct CDR3 sequences, roughly 51% of them singletons. As for treatment: roughly 10-day PBMC culture with coronavirus spike peptide pools or control peptides (ViraFEST assay). Their antigen targets remain unknown. Sequenced: CD4+ T cells from blood, cultured in vitro. All receptors come from a human donor who had recovered from COVID-19.

This chain joins TRBV7-9 and TRBJ1-2, with unresolved D. The CDR3 extends over 12 amino acids. V was pared by 2 bases and J by 7 bases, with 8 bases between. The germline CDR1 and CDR2 sequences are SEHNR and FQNEAQ (reference sequence). CDR3 bases: TGTGCCAGCAGCTTATACAAGGCTGGCTACACCTTC. Translating gives CASSLYKAGYTF.

As DNA, the CDR3 is TGTGCCAGCAGTTACGGACGCGGCAATCAGCCCCAGCATTTT. The encoded protein is CASSYGRGNQPQHF. The chain joins TRBV6-2 or TRBV6-3 to TRBJ1-5; no reliable D call. V lost 2 bases and J lost 2, with 7 bases in between. This CDR3 has 14 residues. Per germline, CDR1 MNHEY and CDR2 SVGEGT.

The chain couples TRBV5-4 to TRBJ2-7; 7 nucleotides align to TRBD1. The germline V gene has CDR1 SGHNT and CDR2 YYREEE (reference sequence). The CDR3 has 14 amino acids. The V and J ends lost 4 bases and 0 bases, in that order; junction bases with no gene match: 4. This CDR3 is CASSQGQPSYEQYF. The CDR3 DNA reads as TGTGCCAGCAGCCAGGGACAGCCCTCCTACGAGCAGTACTTC.

The V gene is TRBV9, the J gene TRBJ2-1; TRBD2 aligns across 9 bases. The V gene's germline CDR1 is SGDLS and CDR2 YYNGEE. This CDR3 has 15 residues. Germline trimming cut 4 bases from V and 7 bases from J; bases unmatched to any gene: 9. CDR3 bases: TGTGCCAGCAGCCCATTAGCGGGGGCGGGGAATGAGCAGTTCTTC. Translation: CASSPLAGAGNEQFF.

The gene calls are TRBV18 and TRBJ2-2, with 11 positions matching TRBD2. The ends lost 3 bases at V and 0 bases at J; junction bases unmatched: 6. The CDR3 is 18 amino acids. The germline gives CDR1 KGHSH, CDR2 LQKENI. CDR3 sequence: CASSPTSGLAANTGELFF. The CDR3 bases are TGTGCCAGCTCACCCACCTCGGGACTAGCGGCGAACACCGGGGAGCTGTTTTTT.

V gene TRBV7-2 combines with J gene TRBJ2-7; D uncertain. Trimming removed 5 bases at V and 4 bases at J, with 12 bases between. Per germline, CDR1 SGHTA and CDR2 FQGNSA. The CDR3 is made up of 13 amino acids. In DNA form, the CDR3 reads TGTGCCAGCAGCCCCTACAAGATTTACGAGCAGTACTTC. Protein product: CASSPYKIYEQYF.

This chain links TRBV20-1 with TRBJ2-3; D might be TRBD1 or TRBD2, each matching 5 bases. Deletions cut 3 bases from V and 0 bases from J, with 10 bases between. Germline assignment: CDR1 DFQATT and CDR2 SNEGSKA (reference sequence). The CDR3 is made up of 14 amino acids. CDR3 amino acids: CSASGAGSTDTQYF. The CDR3 coding sequence is TGCAGTGCTAGCGGGGCAGGCAGCACAGATACGCAGTATTTT.

This clonotype has just a few counts. The chain carries TRBV11-2 and TRBJ2-5; D perhaps matches TRBD1 (6 bases). The CDR3 has 15 residues. CDR1 is SGHAT and CDR2 is FQNNGV in the germline V gene. Between the trimmed V and J ends, which lost 3 bases and 4 bases, there was a span of 15 bases. CDR3 bases: TGTGCCAGCAGCTTGCACTTGACAGGCGGAGAGACCCAGTACTTC. This sequence encodes CASSLHLTGGETQYF.

This chain connects TRBV20-1 to TRBJ1-5; D is undetermined. CDR1 and CDR2 (germline): DFQATT, SNEGSKA (reference sequence). The V end lost 3 bases, the J end lost 7 bases, and 10 bases lay between the germline ends. The CDR3 covers 12 residues. CDR3 amino acids: CSASSGAQPQHF. In nucleotides, the CDR3 is TGCAGTGCTAGTTCCGGAGCACAGCCCCAGCATTTT.

The chain uses TRBV27 and TRBJ1-5; the match to TRBD1 covers 7 bases. The CDR3 runs 16 residues. V lost 8 bases to trimming and J lost 3 bases; unmatched junction nucleotides: 13. Looked up from germline, CDR1 is MNHEY and CDR2 is SMNVEV (reference sequence). The CDR3 protein is CASGESGTANNQPQHF. DNA for the CDR3: TGTGCCAGCGGTGAGAGTGGGACAGCGAACAATCAGCCCCAGCATTTT.

For the CDR3, the DNA is TGTGCCAGTAGTATAGGTCCTCACGCCCAATACGAGCAGTACTTC. It translates to CASSIGPHAQYEQYF. The chain carries TRBV19 and TRBJ2-7, with D hard to call. Trimming took off 1 base at V and 4 bases at J, with 14 bases between the two ends. Per the germline V gene, CDR1 is LNHDA and CDR2 is SQIVND (reference sequence). The CDR3 loop spans 15 amino acids.

V is TRBV5-1 and J is TRBJ1-6; D gene uncertain. V gave up 0 bases and J gave up 7 bases, with 11 bases separating them. This CDR3 has 15 residues. The germline CDR1 and CDR2 sequences are SGHRS and YFSETQ. CDR3 nucleotides: TGCGCCAGCAGCTTGGAGGTTGCAACCAATTCACCCCTCCACTTT. It encodes CASSLEVATNSPLHF.

The chain recombines TRBV7-2 with TRBJ2-1, with no clear D. In germline, CDR1 is SGHTA, CDR2 FQGNSA. V lost 1 base and J lost 8, with 6 bases in between. This CDR3 has 12 amino acids. The CDR3 coding sequence is TGTGCCAGCAGCTTAGACCGGCATGAGCAGTTCTTC. Residues: CASSLDRHEQFF.

The V call is TRBV11-3, the J call TRBJ2-1; tentative D call: TRBD2 (5 bases). Germline values: CDR1 SGHNT, CDR2 YENEEA. The CDR3 has 14 residues. Trimming shortened V by 1 base and J by 9 bases, and 13 bases separated the two germline ends. The CDR3 spells CASSLARGRVEQFF. The CDR3 coding sequence is TGTGCCAGCAGCTTAGCCCGGGGTCGGGTTGAGCAGTTCTTC.

This chain connects TRBV6-4 to TRBJ2-7, with 8 bases aligning to TRBD1. The CDR3 is 18 amino acids. The V gene end was trimmed by 2 bases and the J gene end by 0 bases; junction bases not matched to a gene: 12. From germline, CDR1 is MRHNA and CDR2 SNTAGT. CDR3 protein: CASSDHNKTGEPSYEQYF. DNA for the CDR3: TGTGCCAGCAGTGACCACAACAAGACAGGGGAACCCTCCTACGAGCAGTACTTC.

V gene TRBV7-2 combines with J gene TRBJ2-5; D is possibly TRBD2 (6 bases). CDR3 length: 17 amino acids. V was cut by 5 bases and J by 1 base, with 20 bases left in between. Germline lookup yields CDR1 SGHTA and CDR2 FQGNSA. The CDR3 DNA is TGTGCCAGCAGCGCCTTTCCCCCGGGACTCCGCCAAGAGACCCAGTACTTC. Translating gives CASSAFPPGLRQETQYF.

CDR3 sequence: CANRGSTGELFF. The CDR3 nucleotides are TGTGCCAATCGAGGAAGCACCGGGGAGCTGTTTTTT. This chain joins TRBV28 and TRBJ2-2, with D hard to call. Between the trimmed V and J ends, which lost 10 bases and 4 bases, there was a span of 10 bases. CDR3 length: 12 amino acids. Germline CDR1 and CDR2: MDHEN and SYDVKM. The full variable domain, completed using reference TRBV28 and TRBJ2-2, is DVKVTQSSRYLVKRTGEKVFLECVQDMDHENMFWYRQDPGLGLRLIYFSYDVKMKEKGDIPEGYSVSREKKERFSLILESASTNQTSMYLCANRGSTGELFFGEGSRLTVL.

This clonotype came up a few times. V and J are TRBV20-1 and TRBJ2-7, with TRBD1 identical over 7 bases. V shed 6 bases, J shed 2 bases, and the junction held 19 bases outside the gene matches. The CDR3 runs to 17 residues. Per the germline V gene, CDR1 is DFQATT and CDR2 is SNEGSKA (reference sequence). The CDR3, as DNA: TGCAGTGCGGCTGACAGGGAGTCACTGTTAAGAACCTACGAGCAGTACTTC. It encodes CSAADRESLLRTYEQYF.

J is TRBJ1-2 and V is TRBV24-1, with TRBD1 identical over 7 bases. The CDR3 contains 13 residues. CDR1 and CDR2 (germline): KGHDR, SFDVKD. V was clipped by 7 bases and J by 1 base; unmatched bases: 2. The CDR3 DNA is TGTGCCACCAGCGACAGGGTTAACTATGGCTACACCTTC. Translating gives CATSDRVNYGYTF.

This clonotype turned up a few times. The chain combines TRBV2 with TRBJ1-2, with 7 positions matching TRBD1. CDR1 and CDR2 from the germline V gene are SNHLY and FYNNEI. The trim removed 7 bases at V and 2 bases at J, leaving 4 bases unmatched. The CDR3 spans 13 residues. The CDR3 is CASTGQTNYGYTF. CDR3 in DNA: TGTGCCAGCACGGGACAGACAAACTATGGCTACACCTTC.

V gene TRBV6-5 combines with J gene TRBJ2-1; D unclear. V lost 3 bases to trimming and J lost 0 bases, with 9 bases between them. The V gene's germline CDR1 is MNHEY and CDR2 SVGAGI. The CDR3 has 15 amino acids. The CDR3 region has the DNA TGTGCCAGCAGTTATCGGGCTTTCTCCTACAATGAGCAGTTCTTC. It specifies CASSYRAFSYNEQFF.

J is TRBJ2-5 and V is TRBV6-1; 10 nucleotides agree with TRBD2. The germline V gene has CDR1 MNHNS and CDR2 SASEGT. After removal of 6 bases from V and 0 bases from J, the junction contained 13 bases not matched to a gene. The CDR3 is made up of 18 amino acids. CDR3 sequence: CASRRAGGGAPYQETQYF. CDR3 DNA: TGTGCCAGCAGGAGAGCGGGAGGGGGTGCTCCGTACCAAGAGACCCAGTACTTC.

The genes are TRBV7-9 and TRBJ2-7, with D possibly TRBD1 on 5 matching bases. CDR3 length: 16 amino acids. Trimming shortened V by 5 bases and J by 3 bases, and 20 bases separated the two germline ends. CDR1 SEHNR and CDR2 FQNEAQ come from the germline V gene (reference sequence). The chain's CDR3 is CASSQGGARVIYEQYF. The CDR3 nucleotides are TGTGCCAGCAGCCAGGGCGGCGCCAGGGTTATCTACGAGCAGTACTTC.

The chain has TRBV28 and TRBJ1-4; D unresolved. This CDR3 is 14 amino acids long. V was clipped by 2 bases and J by 1 base, with 5 bases between them. Germline assignment: CDR1 MDHEN and CDR2 SYDVKM. The CDR3 DNA is TGTGCCAGCAGTTTAGGCGGAACTAATGAAAAACTGTTTTTT. Residues: CASSLGGTNEKLFF.

V and J are TRBV29-1 and TRBJ1-2; 12 bases map to TRBD1. The CDR3 consists of 15 residues. The germline CDR1 and CDR2 sequences are SQVTM and ANQGSEA. The trim removed 4 bases at V and 7 bases at J, leaving 10 bases unmatched. CDR3 DNA sequence: TGCAGCGTTGTATCACCGGGACAGGGGGCGAGTGGCTACACCTTC. This codes for CSVVSPGQGASGYTF.

The chain has TRBV7-6 and TRBJ1-2, with 9 nucleotides matching TRBD1. The CDR3 length is 16 residues. The ends lost 1 base at V and 2 bases at J; junction bases unmatched: 5. The germline gives CDR1 SGHVS, CDR2 FNYEAQ. CDR3 region: CASSLGTGTGNYGYTF. CDR3 nucleotide sequence: TGTGCCAGCAGCTTAGGAACCGGGACAGGGAACTATGGCTACACCTTC.

V gene TRBV12-3 or TRBV12-4 combines with J gene TRBJ2-7; 8 nucleotides line up with TRBD1. Trimming cost V 1 base and J 5 bases; bases outside gene matches: 10. The CDR3 runs to 16 residues. For the CDR3, the DNA is TGTGCCAGCAGTTTAGGGTCCGGACAGGGTTTCCACGAGCAGTACTTC. Amino acid sequence: CASSLGSGQGFHEQYF.